This entry concerns a single T cell receptor (beta chain). TCRdb's table, derived via immunoSEQ multiplex PCR, lists solely in-frame clones and lacks some. The sample lists approximately 460,000 clones; about 88% were seen once. The data originate from a study of Ad26.COV2.S vaccination and SARS-CoV-2 variants. Described treatment: some 20 received Ad26.COV2.S at low or high dose, single or two shots; roughly 5 received placebo; per-sample allocation not given. Specimen acquisition occurred on day 63 following the initial vaccine or placebo injection. Germline CDR1 SGDLS, CDR2 YYNGEE. The germline V and J ends were trimmed by 0 bases and 7 bases, with 13 bases remaining between them. The CDR3 is 14 amino acids.

The sequencing here drew on peripheral blood, taken in a trial of Ad26.COV2.S vaccine versus placebo. This receptor was obtained from a person between 18 and 65 years old who received the Ad26.COV2.S COVID-19 vaccine or a placebo. The chain links TRBV9 to TRBJ1-2; D is unresolved. The CDR3 loop is CASSVVGEVGGYTF. The CDR3 DNA is TGTGCCAGCAGCGTAGTCGGCGAAGTGGGTGGCTACACCTTC.